This T cell receptor (beta chain) was obtained from a study of cytotoxic CD8 clonotypes in ibrutinib-treated CLL. Overall study: Response was recorded as partial in approximately 24 patients and complete in 2; at median around 68 months, roughly 14 remained remitted and approximately twelve had progressed. Samples had a mean of 255,043 productive templates and 85,000 to 100,000 productive rearrangements.

Generated by immunoSEQ multiplex PCR, the TCRdb table keeps only in-frame clones and is missing some. The table lists approximately 100,000 clones, approximately 78% of them singletons. Concerning this clone itself: Its antigen is not identified.

Study-wide points: Age-matched healthy donor levels were exceeded by baseline clonality, which tracked circulating CD8+ T-cell counts. Clonality went up at the time of ibrutinib response, stayed stable in sustained remission, and later dropped back toward its baseline level at progression.

The CDR3 has 15 amino acids. Germline V gene data show CDR1 as MGHDK and CDR2 as SYGVNS. Trimming cost V 3 bases and J 1 base, with 12 bases left between them. The sequenced sample was PBMCs, obtained after 12 months of ibrutinib treatment. This TCR was sampled from a human donor with chronic lymphocytic leukemia. The gene calls are TRBV25-1 and TRBJ1-1; D is perhaps TRBD1 (6 bases). CDR3 residues: CASSDTGSTNTEAFF. CDR3 in DNA: TGTGCCAGCAGTGACACAGGGTCCACGAACACTGAAGCTTTCTTT.